This T cell receptor (beta chain) was identified during a study of CD8 T cells in Susac syndrome. This CDR3 region has 19 residues. The V gene end was trimmed by 4 bases and the J gene end by 2 bases; junction bases not matched to a gene: 14. Germline values: CDR1 MNHEY, CDR2 SMNVEV (reference sequence). Those who served as multiple sclerosis controls were treatment-naive patients with stable or active relapsing-remitting disease. While CD8+ and CD4+ T cells were isolated negatively, TEMRA cells were enriched by FACS. Reverse transcription of roughly 0.5 to 1 ug RNA used random hexamers. An immunoSEQ multiplex PCR generated amplified TCR beta CDR3 products spanning 54 Vbeta and 13 Jbeta. MiXCR, applied by TCRdb to the immunoSEQ multiplex PCR reads, yields one record per CDR3 protein. The sample shows hundreds of thousands of distinct CDR3 sequences, 65% to 90% of them seen only once. A note on this clonotype: Its antigen remains unknown.

Study-wide findings and caveats: The authors acknowledged that the study's TCR sequencing and HLA analysis involved relatively few individuals.

The sequenced sample was CD8+ T cells from PBMCs. The chain uses TRBV27 and TRBJ1-5; 10 positions agree with TRBD1. The sequence derives from a human donor with multiple sclerosis. The chain's CDR3 is CASSSAGDRGEGGNQPQHF. The DNA of the CDR3 is TGTGCCAGCAGTTCCGCCGGGGACAGGGGAGAAGGTGGCAATCAGCCCCAGCATTTT.